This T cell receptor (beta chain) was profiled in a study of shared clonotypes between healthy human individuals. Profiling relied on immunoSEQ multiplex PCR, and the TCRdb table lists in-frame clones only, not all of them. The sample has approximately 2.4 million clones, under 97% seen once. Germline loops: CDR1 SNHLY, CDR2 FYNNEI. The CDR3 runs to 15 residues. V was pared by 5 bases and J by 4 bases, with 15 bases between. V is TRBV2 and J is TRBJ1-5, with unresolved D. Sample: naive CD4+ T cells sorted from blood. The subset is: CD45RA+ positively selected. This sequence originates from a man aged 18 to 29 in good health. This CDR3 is CASSPPRSLNQPQHF. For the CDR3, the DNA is TGTGCCAGCAGTCCCCCCAGATCATTAAATCAGCCCCAGCATTTT.